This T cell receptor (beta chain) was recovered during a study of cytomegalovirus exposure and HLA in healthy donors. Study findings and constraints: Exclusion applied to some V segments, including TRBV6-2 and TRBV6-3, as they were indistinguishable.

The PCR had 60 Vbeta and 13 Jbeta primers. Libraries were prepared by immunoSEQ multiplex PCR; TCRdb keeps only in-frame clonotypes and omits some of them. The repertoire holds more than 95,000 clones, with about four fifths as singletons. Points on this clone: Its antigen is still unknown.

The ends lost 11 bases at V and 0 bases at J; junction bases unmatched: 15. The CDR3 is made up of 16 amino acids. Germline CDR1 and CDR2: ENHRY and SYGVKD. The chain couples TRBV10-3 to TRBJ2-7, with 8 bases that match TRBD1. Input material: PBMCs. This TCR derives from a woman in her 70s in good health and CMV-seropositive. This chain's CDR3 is CAVQNSRTGSSYEQYF. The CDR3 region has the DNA TGTGCCGTGCAAAACTCCCGGACAGGGTCCTCCTACGAGCAGTACTTC.